Shown below are 29 T cell receptor beta chains from a single sample sequenced in a study of yellow fever vaccine responses in identical twins. From the RT-PCR reads, TCRdb called clonotypes with MiXCR, one entry per CDR3 protein. This table holds 20,000 to 25,000 distinct CDR3 sequences, 77% found once. This specimen consisted of T cells from blood (PBMCs), unsorted or a sorted subset (not recorded which), obtained before or after yellow fever vaccination (not recorded which). Source of these receptors: a woman in her late teens or twenties who received the yellow fever vaccine.

This clonotype occurred a few times. J is TRBJ2-1 and V is TRBV28; 7 nucleotides align to TRBD2. The CDR3 totals 15 residues. Germline CDR1 and CDR2: MDHEN and SYDVKM. The V and J ends lost 3 bases and 5 bases, in that order; junction bases with no gene match: 7. For the CDR3, the DNA is TGTGCCAGCAGTTTTCGCGGGAGCAGGGACAATGAGCAGTTCTTC. This translates into CASSFRGSRDNEQFF.

This rearrangement joins TRBV29-1 to TRBJ2-3; D gene ambiguous. The CDR3 extends over 13 amino acids. V lost 4 bases and J 2 bases, leaving 10 bases between the germline ends. Germline CDR1 SQVTM, CDR2 ANQGSEA. In DNA, the CDR3 is TGCAGCGTTGTGGTATTTGCCACAGATACGCAGTATTTT. This codes for CSVVVFATDTQYF.

The J gene is TRBJ1-2, the V gene TRBV10-3, with D possibly being TRBD1 (5 bases). The germline CDR1 and CDR2 sequences are ENHRY and SYGVKD. Trimming removed 8 bases from V and 7 bases from J, with 26 bases in between. The CDR3 loop spans 16 amino acids. The CDR3 region is CAIPETGGGSTGGYTF. The CDR3 DNA reads as TGTGCCATCCCCGAAACGGGGGGAGGAAGTACGGGTGGCTACACCTTC.

The chain employs TRBV12-3 or TRBV12-4 and TRBJ1-3; possibly TRBD1 for D (5 bases). V shed 6 bases and J shed 0 bases, with 18 bases lying between them. CDR3 length equals 17 residues. The CDR3 reads CASSPRLRGGSGNTIYF. CDR3 nucleotide sequence: TGTGCCAGCAGCCCTAGGTTAAGGGGCGGCTCTGGAAACACCATATATTTT.

This rearrangement joins TRBV18 to TRBJ2-5; maybe TRBD1 (5 bases). The CDR3 is 13 amino acids. Trimming removed 4 bases at V and 7 bases at J, with 13 bases between. Germline loops: CDR1 KGHSH, CDR2 LQKENI. Here the CDR3 DNA reads TGTGCCAGCTCACAGGAACAGGTTGGGACCCAGTACTTC. The encoded protein is CASSQEQVGTQYF. The whole variable domain, remainder taken from reference TRBV18 and TRBJ2-5, is NAGVMQNPRHLVRRRGQEARLRCSPMKGHSHVYWYRQLPEEGLKFMVYLQKENIIDESGMPKERFSAEFPKEGPSILRIQQVVRGDSAAYFCASSQEQVGTQYFGPGTRLLVL.

The chain has TRBV10-1 and TRBJ2-3; D is undetermined. Per the germline V gene, CDR1 is WNHNN and CDR2 is SYGVQD (reference sequence). Trimming shortened V by 3 bases and J by 4 bases, and 17 bases separated the two germline ends. The CDR3 has 16 amino acids. The CDR3 is CASSDSQEGLSDTQYF. The CDR3 nucleotides read TGCGCCAGCAGTGATTCCCAGGAAGGTTTATCAGATACGCAGTATTTT.

This clonotype appeared a single time. The rearrangement links TRBV6-4 to TRBJ2-5; TRBD1 matches at 7 bases. Unmatched junction bases numbered 3, after V lost 2 bases and J lost 3 bases. Per germline, CDR1 MRHNA and CDR2 SNTAGT. The CDR3 consists of 14 residues. The CDR3 reads CASSDRGPKETQYF. CDR3 nucleotides: TGTGCCAGCAGTGACAGGGGGCCTAAAGAGACCCAGTACTTC.

J is TRBJ1-6 and V is TRBV27; no clear D gene. Germline V gene lookup returns CDR1 MNHEY and CDR2 SMNVEV (reference sequence). This CDR3 is built from 13 residues. V lost 7 bases to trimming and J lost 7 bases, with 11 bases between them. The CDR3 DNA follows: TGTGCCAGCACTCGGGCCTCCAATTCACCCCTCCACTTT. Its translation: CASTRASNSPLHF.

This clonotype showed up just a few times. The V and J genes are TRBV10-3 and TRBJ2-1; no reliable D call. The CDR3 is 9 amino acids. Germline V CDR1 and CDR2: ENHRY, SYGVKD. Trimming removed 6 bases from V and 6 bases from J, with 0 bases in between. The CDR3 loop is CAISNEQFF. CDR3 sequence (DNA): TGTGCCATCAGCAATGAGCAGTTCTTC.

V usage is TRBV10-1 and J usage is TRBJ2-1; TRBD2 agrees at 11 bases. The germline V gene encodes CDR1 WNHNN and CDR2 SYGVQD (reference sequence). The CDR3 runs 17 residues. The V and J ends lost 6 bases and 3 bases, in that order; junction bases with no gene match: 10. In nucleotides, the CDR3 is TGCGCCAGCAGCGCCATAGGGACTAGCGGATTCTACAATGAGCAGTTCTTC. It encodes CASSAIGTSGFYNEQFF.

The chain recombines TRBV19 with TRBJ2-1; no definite D call. CDR1 LNHDA and CDR2 SQIVND come from the germline V gene (reference sequence). Trimming removed 5 bases at V and 7 bases at J, with 12 bases between. The CDR3 is 13 residues long. CDR3 amino acids: CASSERSENEQFF. The CDR3, as DNA: TGTGCCAGTAGTGAGAGGAGTGAGAATGAGCAGTTCTTC.

The chain has TRBV29-1 and TRBJ1-1, with D possibly TRBD1 on 5 matching bases. Germline-derived CDR1 and CDR2 are SQVTM and ANQGSEA. V lost 6 bases and J 6 bases, leaving 11 bases between the germline ends. This CDR3 has 11 amino acids. The CDR3 nucleotides read TGCAGCGTGTCAGGGATTGCTGAAGCTTTCTTT. Its translation is CSVSGIAEAFF.

The chain joins TRBV2 to TRBJ1-2, with D possibly matching TRBD1 (5 bases). Germline V gene data show CDR1 as SNHLY and CDR2 as FYNNEI. V was pared by 5 bases and J by 0 bases, with 10 bases between. The CDR3 is 14 residues long. CDR3 sequence (DNA): TGTGCCAGCAGTACGAGGGGAACTAACTATGGCTACACCTTC. Translating it yields CASSTRGTNYGYTF.

This chain connects TRBV25-1 to TRBJ2-3; no firm D call. Trimming cost V 5 bases and J 4 bases, with 13 bases left between them. Germline CDR1 is MGHDK and CDR2 is SYGVNS. The CDR3 consists of 14 residues. The CDR3: CASSKGTAADTQYF. The CDR3 DNA is TGTGCCAGCAGTAAGGGCACTGCGGCAGATACGCAGTATTTT.

This chain uses TRBV10-3 with TRBJ2-7; D is unresolved. The CDR3 length is 12 residues. Germline assignment: CDR1 ENHRY and CDR2 SYGVKD. Trimming took 5 bases from V and 2 from J, leaving 7 bases between them. This CDR3 reads CAISSRAYEQYF. Here the CDR3 DNA reads TGTGCCATCAGTAGCCGCGCCTACGAGCAGTACTTC.

The gene calls are TRBV29-1 and TRBJ2-1; D is undetermined. Deletions cut 2 bases from V and 10 bases from J, with 9 bases between. Germline lookup yields CDR1 SQVTM and CDR2 ANQGSEA. This CDR3 contains 11 residues. The CDR3 region is CSVELDGEQFF. The CDR3 nucleotides read TGCAGCGTTGAACTGGACGGGGAGCAGTTCTTC.

The chain carries TRBV10-1 and TRBJ1-2; D remains unclear. The CDR3 length is 13 residues. With 2 bases removed from V and 3 bases from J, the gap between germline ends came to 7 bases. Germline V gene lookup returns CDR1 WNHNN and CDR2 SYGVQD (reference sequence). The CDR3 sequence is CASSEGRDYGYTF. For the CDR3, the DNA is TGCGCCAGCAGTGAGGGACGGGACTATGGCTACACCTTC.

This clonotype occurred once. V is TRBV7-8 and J is TRBJ2-1, with 10 bases aligning to TRBD2. J was trimmed by 11 bases and V by 5 bases; bases with no gene match: 21. Germline-derived CDR1 and CDR2 are SGHVS and FQNEAQ. The CDR3 covers 18 residues. This chain's CDR3 is CASSQGVAGGPMWGKQFF. In nucleotides, the CDR3 is TGTGCCAGCAGCCAGGGGGTAGCGGGAGGCCCGATGTGGGGAAAGCAGTTCTTC.

The chain uses TRBV4-3 and TRBJ2-3, with D maybe TRBD1 (6 bases). The CDR3 length is 16 residues. Germline V lookup: CDR1 LGHNA, CDR2 YSLEER. The ends were cut back, 0 bases at V and 2 bases at J, with 12 bases in the middle. For the CDR3, the DNA is TGCGCCAGCAGCCAAGATCCCGACAGGTTCACAGATACGCAGTATTTT. Protein: CASSQDPDRFTDTQYF.

This chain joins TRBV4-1 and TRBJ1-1, with D unclear. The CDR3 sequence is 14 residues long. From germline, CDR1 is MGHRA and CDR2 YSYEKL. V dropped 1 base and J dropped 7 bases, with 13 bases sitting between them. CDR3 bases: TGCGCCAGCAGCCAAGCGTCGAACCGCGATGAAGCTTTCTTT. Amino acid sequence: CASSQASNRDEAFF.

CDR3 sequence reads: CASNSGTSGYNEQFF. CDR3 nucleotides: TGTGCCAGCAACTCAGGGACTAGCGGCTACAATGAGCAGTTCTTC. The chain uses TRBV13 and TRBJ2-1, with 11 bases fitting TRBD2. Germline V gene data show CDR1 as PRHDT and CDR2 as FYEKMQ (reference sequence). V shed 7 bases and J 3 bases; nucleotides not matched to a gene: 5. This CDR3 is 15 amino acids long.

This clonotype was seen a few times. This chain joins TRBV11-1 and TRBJ1-1; 7 bases agree with TRBD1. The germline gives CDR1 SGHAT, CDR2 FQDESV (reference sequence). V shed 1 base, J shed 1 base, and the junction held 6 bases outside the gene matches. There are 16 residues in the CDR3. CDR3 in amino acids: CASSLVVRGTNTEAFF. The CDR3 DNA follows: TGTGCCAGCAGCTTAGTTGTCAGGGGGACGAACACTGAAGCTTTCTTT.

V usage is TRBV7-9 and J usage is TRBJ1-6; no definite D call. Trimming cost V 5 bases and J 10 bases, with 21 bases left between them. CDR1 and CDR2 (germline): SEHNR, FQNEAQ (reference sequence). There are 16 residues in the CDR3. The CDR3 loop reads CASSPSGWTGLSPLHF. As DNA, the CDR3 is TGTGCCAGCAGCCCTAGTGGGTGGACCGGTTTATCACCCCTCCACTTT.

The J gene is TRBJ2-1, the V gene TRBV18; the D gene is possibly TRBD2 (5 bases). The CDR3 covers 17 residues. V was trimmed by 0 bases and J by 7 bases, leaving 19 bases between them. Germline V gene data show CDR1 as KGHSH and CDR2 as LQKENI. The CDR3 is CASSPPHRKISGNEQFF. The CDR3 DNA reads as TGTGCCAGCTCACCACCACATAGGAAAATCTCGGGGAATGAGCAGTTCTTC.

This chain joins TRBV4-1 and TRBJ2-1, with D uncertain. The V end lost 1 base, the J end lost 1 base, and 14 bases lay between the germline ends. CDR1 and CDR2 (germline): MGHRA, YSYEKL. CDR3 length equals 17 residues. CDR3 residues: CASSQVDMGLSYNEQFF. The CDR3, as DNA: TGCGCCAGCAGCCAAGTCGATATGGGTCTATCCTACAATGAGCAGTTCTTC.

The V call is TRBV9, the J call TRBJ2-7; D is ambiguous. Germline CDR1 is SGDLS and CDR2 is YYNGEE. V was clipped by 4 bases and J by 3 bases, with 17 bases between them. This CDR3 is built from 15 residues. CDR3 region: CASSPGGKPLYEQYF. The CDR3 DNA reads as TGTGCCAGCAGCCCGGGTGGGAAACCCCTCTACGAGCAGTACTTC.

This clonotype was observed a handful of times. The chain has TRBV7-2 and TRBJ2-1; weak D call: TRBD1 (5 bases). V dropped 6 bases and J dropped 7 bases, with 16 bases sitting between them. The CDR3 is made up of 14 amino acids. Looked up from germline, CDR1 is SGHTA and CDR2 is FQGNSA. The DNA of the CDR3 is TGTGCCAGCAGAAAACCAGGGCATGGGAATGAGCAGTTCTTC. Protein product: CASRKPGHGNEQFF.

The chain combines TRBV28 with TRBJ1-1; 9 nucleotides match TRBD1. This CDR3 spans 13 amino acids. V gave up 7 bases and J gave up 6 bases; unmatched junction bases: 6. CDR1 and CDR2 from the germline V gene are MDHEN and SYDVKM. The CDR3 reads CASMGQGYAEAFF. CDR3 bases: TGTGCCAGCATGGGACAGGGTTACGCTGAAGCTTTCTTT. The full variable domain, its missing parts supplied by reference TRBV28 and TRBJ1-1, is DVKVTQSSRYLVKRTGEKVFLECVQDMDHENMFWYRQDPGLGLRLIYFSYDVKMKEKGDIPEGYSVSREKKERFSLILESASTNQTSMYLCASMGQGYAEAFFGQGTRLTVV.

The V gene is TRBV11-1, the J gene TRBJ2-1; D is uncertain. The CDR3 is made up of 16 amino acids. Between the trimmed V and J ends, which lost 2 bases and 1 base, there was a span of 12 bases. Per germline, CDR1 SGHAT and CDR2 FQDESV (reference sequence). CDR3 amino acids: CASSLSFDRSYNEQFF. CDR3 nucleotides: TGTGCCAGCAGCTTATCCTTCGACCGATCCTACAATGAGCAGTTCTTC.